The clone carrying this T cell receptor (beta chain) appeared a few times. Its antigen remains unidentified. The repertoire was sequenced with immunoSEQ multiplex PCR; TCRdb's copy has only in-frame clones and lacks some. Of about 350,000 clones in the sample, approximately 90% were seen once. These data come from a study of cytomegalovirus exposure and HLA in healthy donors. Points from the study as a whole: Listed as cytomegalovirus-associated were over 150 TCR beta chains.

In germline, CDR1 is SGHVS, CDR2 FQNEAQ. The CDR3 runs to 17 residues. J lost 9 bases, V lost 1 base, and 11 bases had no gene match. Material for sequencing was PBMCs. The TCR comes from a woman aged 25-40 years in good health and CMV-seropositive. The chain is built from TRBV7-8 and TRBJ1-6, with 8 bases that match TRBD1. CDR3: CASSLEPGPGGFSPLHF. The CDR3 bases are TGTGCCAGCAGCTTAGAACCTGGGCCAGGGGGCTTTTCACCCCTCCACTTT.